Following are 13 T cell receptor beta chains from one sample sequenced in a study of T cells in localized non-small cell lung cancer. Clones were read by immunoSEQ multiplex PCR, and TCRdb kept only the in-frame ones, dropping some. The sample lists 40,000 to 60,000 clones, 81% occurring once. The sequencing here drew on peripheral blood mononuclear cells, taken before any cancer treatment. These TCRs come from a man aged 40 to 75 with stage III lung adenocarcinoma.

The rearrangement joins TRBV10-3 to TRBJ2-3; 8 positions agree with TRBD2. CDR1 and CDR2 (germline): ENHRY, SYGVKD. The CDR3 extends over 13 amino acids. Losses at the gene ends were 8 bases for V and 1 base for J; bases not matched to a gene: 2. The CDR3 reads CAIGAGGTDTQYF. For the CDR3, the DNA is TGTGCCATCGGAGCGGGGGGCACAGATACGCAGTATTTT.

The chain couples TRBV28 to TRBJ2-7; tentatively, D is TRBD1 (6 bases). The CDR3 covers 15 residues. V shed 4 bases and J shed 1 base, with 14 bases lying between them. CDR1 and CDR2 (germline): MDHEN, SYDVKM. CDR3 in amino acids: CASSSPRTVSYEQYF. The CDR3 DNA reads as TGTGCCAGCAGTTCCCCTAGGACAGTGTCCTACGAGCAGTACTTC. The entire variable domain, with the rest obtained from reference TRBV28 and TRBJ2-7, is as follows: DVKVTQSSRYLVKRTGEKVFLECVQDMDHENMFWYRQDPGLGLRLIYFSYDVKMKEKGDIPEGYSVSREKKERFSLILESASTNQTSMYLCASSSPRTVSYEQYFGPGTRLTVT.

The chain combines TRBV2 with TRBJ1-4; possible D gene TRBD1, 5 bases. The V and J ends lost 6 bases and 8 bases respectively, with 10 bases between them. This CDR3 contains 12 residues. The germline gives CDR1 SNHLY, CDR2 FYNNEI. CDR3 bases: TGTGCCAGCAGGGGGTGGGACGAAAAACTGTTTTTT. This sequence encodes CASRGWDEKLFF.

The chain employs TRBV27 and TRBJ1-1; possibly TRBD1 for D (5 bases). The CDR3 consists of 15 residues. Trimming removed 3 bases at V and 1 base at J, with 12 bases between. The germline V gene encodes CDR1 MNHEY and CDR2 SMNVEV (reference sequence). CDR3: CASSLWGNANTEAFF. In DNA, the CDR3 is TGTGCCAGCAGTTTGTGGGGGAATGCGAACACTGAAGCTTTCTTT.

V and J are TRBV6-5 and TRBJ2-5, with TRBD1 matching over 7 bases. The CDR3 has 13 amino acids. The V gene end was trimmed by 6 bases and the J gene end by 5 bases; junction bases not matched to a gene: 6. Germline CDR1 and CDR2: MNHEY and SVGAGI. CDR3: CASSPDREETQYF. In DNA, the CDR3 is TGTGCCAGCAGCCCCGACAGGGAGGAGACCCAGTACTTC.

CDR3 DNA sequence: TGTGCCAGCTCACCAGTCGGCGGGACAGGGACAGATACGCAGTATTTT. This gives the protein CASSPVGGTGTDTQYF. This chain connects TRBV18 to TRBJ2-3; 9 positions agree with TRBD1. Germline CDR1 is KGHSH and CDR2 is LQKENI. This CDR3 has 16 amino acids. The V gene end was trimmed by 2 bases and the J gene end by 3 bases; junction bases not matched to a gene: 6.

This clone showed up just once. The chain couples TRBV5-1 to TRBJ2-7, with TRBD2 as a possible D gene (6 bases). Germline V lookup: CDR1 SGHRS, CDR2 YFSETQ. V lost 5 bases, J lost 5 bases, and 17 bases lay in between. The CDR3 is 14 residues long. This CDR3 is CASRSDLAGHEQYF. Here the CDR3 DNA reads TGCGCCAGCAGATCGGACCTTGCGGGGCACGAGCAGTACTTC.

The V and J genes are TRBV5-1 and TRBJ2-3, with TRBD2 identical over 8 bases. V lost 0 bases to trimming and J lost 3 bases; unmatched junction nucleotides: 3. The CDR3 totals 15 residues. Germline CDR1 SGHRS, CDR2 YFSETQ. The CDR3 here is CASSLEVAGTDTQYF. Here the CDR3 DNA reads TGCGCCAGCAGCTTGGAGGTAGCGGGAACAGATACGCAGTATTTT.

This clone was recorded only once. The chain carries TRBV5-1 and TRBJ2-5; no definite D call. The CDR3 contains 13 residues. Trimming left V 3 bases short and J 5 bases short, with 11 bases between. CDR1 and CDR2 from the germline V gene are SGHRS and YFSETQ. CDR3 sequence: CASSSSSFETQYF. CDR3 nucleotide sequence: TGCGCCAGCAGCTCCTCCTCCTTTGAGACCCAGTACTTC.

The V call is TRBV25-1, the J call TRBJ1-1; 9 bases fit TRBD1. V dropped 5 bases and J dropped 4; count of bases not matched to a gene: 14. CDR1 MGHDK and CDR2 SYGVNS come from the germline V gene. This CDR3 spans 17 amino acids. The CDR3 DNA is TGTGCCAGCAGTTTTAGGACAGGGGTTGGGTCGGGCACTGAAGCTTTCTTT. It is translated as CASSFRTGVGSGTEAFF.

V and J are TRBV11-3 and TRBJ2-3, with TRBD2 as a possible D gene (6 bases). CDR3 length: 13 residues. Germline V gives CDR1 SGHNT, CDR2 YENEEA. V dropped 5 bases and J dropped 5 bases, with 11 bases sitting between them. CDR3 region: CASSPRLVDTQYF. The CDR3 coding sequence is TGTGCCAGCAGCCCCCGACTAGTAGATACGCAGTATTTT.

The V gene is TRBV7-9, the J gene TRBJ1-1; TRBD1 might be the D (6 bases). CDR1 SEHNR and CDR2 FQNEAQ come from the germline V gene (reference sequence). This CDR3 region has 16 residues. Trimming took off 2 bases at V and 4 bases at J, with 17 bases between the two ends. The CDR3: CASSLSTGIGSTEAFF. CDR3 nucleotide sequence: TGTGCCAGCAGCTTAAGTACAGGGATTGGCAGCACTGAAGCTTTCTTT.

The chain couples TRBV11-2 to TRBJ1-1; 10 nucleotides align to TRBD1. The CDR3 extends over 15 amino acids. Unmatched junction bases numbered 7, after V lost 2 bases and J lost 7 bases. Germline V gene lookup returns CDR1 SGHAT and CDR2 FQNNGV. The CDR3 bases are TGTGCCAGCAGCTTAATGGGACAGGGGATGGTTGAAGCTTTCTTT. This translates into CASSLMGQGMVEAFF.